This entry describes one TCR beta chain. Sequencing was performed with immunoSEQ multiplex PCR; in TCRdb, only in-frame clones are kept and a portion is missing. In the table there are roughly 16,000 clones, 65% to 85% of which are singletons. The source of the sample is a study of somatic mutations in cytotoxic T cells in rheumatoid arthritis. The V gene's germline CDR1 is SGHNT and CDR2 YYREEE (reference sequence). The CDR3 spans 13 residues. V lost 4 bases to trimming and J lost 2 bases, with 8 bases between them. The V gene is TRBV5-4, the J gene TRBJ2-3; no clear D. The TCR was taken from an adult with rheumatoid arthritis. The sequenced material came from CD8+ T cells sorted from blood. The CDR3 region is CASSPPLTDTQYF. CDR3 bases: TGTGCCAGCAGCCCCCCTCTCACAGATACGCAGTATTTT.